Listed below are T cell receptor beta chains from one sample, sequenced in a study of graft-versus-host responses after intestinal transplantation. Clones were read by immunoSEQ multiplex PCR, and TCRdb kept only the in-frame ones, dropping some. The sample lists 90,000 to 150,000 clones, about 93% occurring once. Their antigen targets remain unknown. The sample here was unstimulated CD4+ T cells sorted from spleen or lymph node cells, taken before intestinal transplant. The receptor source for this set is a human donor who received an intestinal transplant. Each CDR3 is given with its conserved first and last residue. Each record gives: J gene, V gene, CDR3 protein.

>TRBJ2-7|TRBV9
CASSARPWGAEQYF
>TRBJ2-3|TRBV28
CASSPGGKSTDTQYF
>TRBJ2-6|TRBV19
CASSMALGGGANVLTF
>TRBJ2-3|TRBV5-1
CASSIAGGPPTDTQYF
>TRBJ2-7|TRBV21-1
CASSAPGQRLPEQYF
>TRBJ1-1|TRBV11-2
CASRGRTGENTEAFF
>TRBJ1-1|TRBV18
CASRAGPVNTEAFF
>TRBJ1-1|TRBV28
CASSLLQPSRLGAFF
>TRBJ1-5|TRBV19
CASIWRQGGQPQHF
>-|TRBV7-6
CASSPTSGPYEQYF
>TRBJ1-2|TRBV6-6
CASTDSKGGYTF
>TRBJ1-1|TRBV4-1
CASSQDPGRPKVTEAFF
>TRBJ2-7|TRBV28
CASSLGAYEQYF
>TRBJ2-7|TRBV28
CASSSVTSASLGQYF
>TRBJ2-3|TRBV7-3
CASGAGLTDTQYF
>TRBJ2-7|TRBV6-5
CASNVAGAGEQYF
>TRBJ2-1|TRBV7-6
CASSLGQDYNEQFF
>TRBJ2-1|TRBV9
CASSPRRDTPYNEQFF
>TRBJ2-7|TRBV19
CASRTTSGSSYEQYF
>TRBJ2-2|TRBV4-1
CASSQESFRGGTGELFF
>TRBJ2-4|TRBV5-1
CASSFQGGDIQYF
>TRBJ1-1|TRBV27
CASSLLGGAVTEAFF
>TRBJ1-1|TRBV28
CASSPSIPQGTEAFF